A single sample is the source of the 30 T cell receptor beta chains below, sequenced in a study of response to subunit inactivated influenza vaccine. One entry per CDR3 protein, called by TCRdb with MiXCR from the RT-PCR reads. The sample has more than 700,000 distinct CDR3 sequences, 21% seen once. This specimen was PBMCs from blood, taken about 5 days after vaccination. The receptors were gathered from a man aged 50 to 60 who received an inactivated influenza vaccine.

The chain joins TRBV7-3 to TRBJ2-1, with D possibly TRBD2 on 5 matching bases. The CDR3 is 15 residues long. Between the trimmed V and J ends, which lost 5 bases and 5 bases, there was a span of 16 bases. The germline V gene encodes CDR1 SGHTA and CDR2 FQGTGA. This CDR3 reads CASSRAGASNNEQFF. The CDR3 DNA is TGTGCCAGCAGCCGCGCGGGCGCAAGCAACAATGAGCAGTTCTTC.

A few counts support this clonotype. The chain employs TRBV5-1 and TRBJ1-2; D not certain. Between the trimmed V and J ends, which lost 2 bases and 7 bases, there was a span of 9 bases. Germline V gene data show CDR1 as SGHRS and CDR2 as YFSETQ. CDR3 length equals 12 residues. The CDR3 loop is CASSFSSSGYTF. The CDR3 DNA sequence: TGCGCCAGCAGCTTTTCATCATCTGGCTACACCTTC.

This clonotype was detected ten times or more. The V and J genes are TRBV5-1 and TRBJ2-7; perhaps D is TRBD1 or TRBD2 (5 bases each). Germline V CDR1 and CDR2: SGHRS, YFSETQ. The CDR3 runs 14 residues. Trimming removed 4 bases from V and 4 bases from J, with 15 bases in between. CDR3 nucleotides: TGCGCCAGCAGCCCGAGGGGTGGGATGTACGAGCAGTACTTC. This sequence encodes CASSPRGGMYEQYF. Combining the CDR3 with reference TRBV5-1 and TRBJ2-7 gives the whole variable domain KAGVTQTPRYLIKTRGQQVTLSCSPISGHRSVSWYQQTPGQGLQFLFEYFSETQRNKGNFPGRFSGRQFSNSRSEMNVSTLELGDSALYLCASSPRGGMYEQYFGPGTRLTVT.

This rearrangement joins TRBV6-6 to TRBJ1-2; D is perhaps TRBD1 (6 bases). The CDR3 length is 12 residues. Germline CDR1 is MNHNY and CDR2 is SVGAGI (reference sequence). Trimming cost V 8 bases and J 2 bases, with 9 bases left between them. The CDR3 loop reads CASGGGNYGYTF. The CDR3 DNA reads TGTGCCAGCGGAGGGGGGAACTATGGCTACACCTTC.

The J gene is TRBJ2-1, the V gene TRBV20-1; 7 nucleotides agree with TRBD2. CDR1 and CDR2 from the germline V gene are DFQATT and SNEGSKA (reference sequence). This CDR3 has 13 residues. The CDR3, as DNA: TGCAGCGGGCCGAGCGGGAATGGGGATGAGCAGTTCTTC. Translating it yields CSGPSGNGDEQFF.

This clonotype was picked up many times. Written as DNA, the CDR3 is TGTGCCATCAGTGATCTGATCTCGAGGGACAATGAGCAGTTCTTC. It translates to CAISDLISRDNEQFF. The chain employs TRBV10-3 and TRBJ2-1, with D tentatively TRBD2 (5 bases). The CDR3 length is 15 residues. The V and J ends lost 3 bases and 5 bases respectively, with 14 bases between them. Germline lookup yields CDR1 ENHRY and CDR2 SYGVKD.

The J gene is TRBJ1-5, the V gene TRBV6-2 or TRBV6-3; a weak D match, TRBD1 (5 bases). The CDR3 is 14 amino acids. Between the trimmed V and J ends, which lost 7 bases and 5 bases, there was a span of 15 bases. Germline CDR1 and CDR2: MNHEY and SVGEGT. CDR3 nucleotides: TGTGCCAGCACCCGGGGCAGGGATGATCAGCCCCAGCATTTT. Protein: CASTRGRDDQPQHF.

This clonotype was counted between two and nine times. The chain links TRBV4-2 to TRBJ1-1; no definite D call. The length of the CDR3 is 14 residues. V was pared by 0 bases and J by 4 bases, with 9 bases between. Germline V gene sequence: CDR1 LGHNA, CDR2 YNFKEQ. As DNA, the CDR3 is TGTGCCAGCAGCCAAGATCCGGACGCCACTGAAGCTTTCTTT. It specifies CASSQDPDATEAFF.

The rearrangement links TRBV5-1 to TRBJ2-1; D might be TRBD1 or TRBD2, each matching 5 bases. The CDR3 is made up of 19 amino acids. Germline loops: CDR1 SGHRS, CDR2 YFSETQ. The V and J ends lost 0 bases and 5 bases respectively, with 24 bases between them. CDR3 protein: CASSLELIWGPRDDNEQFF. CDR3 DNA sequence: TGCGCCAGCAGCTTGGAGTTAATCTGGGGACCCCGGGATGACAATGAGCAGTTCTTC.

The chain joins TRBV7-9 to TRBJ2-5; the match to TRBD2 covers 8 bases. The V and J ends lost 5 bases and 0 bases, in that order; junction bases with no gene match: 11. The CDR3 has 17 residues. CDR1 is SEHNR, CDR2 FQNEAQ, per germline (reference sequence). The CDR3 bases are TGTGCCAGCAGCACCCGGACTAGCACAAAGTACCAAGAGACCCAGTACTTC. Translating it yields CASSTRTSTKYQETQYF.

This clonotype was observed a few times. V usage is TRBV6-1 and J usage is TRBJ2-7, with TRBD2 matching 7 bases. The CDR3 is 14 amino acids. Germline loops: CDR1 MNHNS, CDR2 SASEGT. The V and J ends lost 7 bases and 2 bases, in that order; junction bases with no gene match: 8. The CDR3 DNA is TGTGCCAGCACGAGACAGCGGGGCCCCTACGAGCAGTACTTC. Translating it yields CASTRQRGPYEQYF.

V usage is TRBV20-1 and J usage is TRBJ2-3; D is possibly TRBD2 (6 bases). This CDR3 is 14 amino acids long. Trimming pared 3 bases from V and 0 bases from J, leaving 10 bases between. Germline CDR1 DFQATT, CDR2 SNEGSKA (reference sequence). As DNA, the CDR3 is TGCAGTGCTAGTAGGGCGGGGAGCACAGATACGCAGTATTTT. It specifies CSASRAGSTDTQYF.

The gene calls are TRBV7-2 and TRBJ2-1; D possibly uses TRBD1 or TRBD2 (5 bases each). With 4 bases removed from V and 6 bases from J, the gap between germline ends came to 13 bases. CDR1 is SGHTA and CDR2 is FQGNSA in the germline V gene. The CDR3 covers 14 residues. CDR3 sequence reads: CASSSGASSNEQFF. The CDR3 bases are TGTGCCAGCAGCTCCGGGGCTAGCTCCAATGAGCAGTTCTTC. The full variable domain, rest sourced from reference TRBV7-2 and TRBJ2-1, is GAGVSQSPSNKVTEKGKDVELRCDPISGHTALYWYRQSLGQGLEFLIYFQGNSAPDKSGLPSDRFSAERTGGSVSTLTIQRTQQEDSAVYLCASSSGASSNEQFFGPGTRLTVL.

This clonotype was seen more than once but under ten times. The chain combines TRBV29-1 with TRBJ2-5; 14 bases agree with TRBD2. CDR1 SQVTM and CDR2 ANQGSEA come from the germline V gene. CDR3 size: 16 residues. V was pared by 4 bases and J by 4 bases, with 8 bases of the junction left unmatched. CDR3 coding DNA: TGCAGCGTTGGGGCGGGGACTAGCGGGAGTGCAGAGACCCAGTACTTC. Amino acid sequence: CSVGAGTSGSAETQYF.

This chain links TRBV15 with TRBJ1-1; 7 nucleotides align to TRBD1. The germline CDR1 and CDR2 sequences are LNHNV and YYDKDF (reference sequence). This CDR3 contains 14 residues. V was pared by 3 bases and J by 5 bases, with 6 bases of the junction left unmatched. The CDR3 is CATSRHEQGTEAFF. In DNA, the CDR3 is TGTGCCACCAGCAGGCATGAACAGGGGACTGAAGCTTTCTTT.

At least ten counts were recorded for this clonotype. This chain joins TRBV12-3 or TRBV12-4 and TRBJ2-1; TRBD2 is a possible D gene (7 bases). This CDR3 is built from 16 residues. Trimming stripped 4 bases from V and 0 bases from J, with 13 bases between. The CDR3 region has the DNA TGTGCCAGCAGTTCACGCGGGGGCAGCTCCTACAATGAGCAGTTCTTC. It codes for CASSSRGGSSYNEQFF.

The chain joins TRBV7-9 to TRBJ2-5, with D uncertain. Germline values: CDR1 SEHNR, CDR2 FQNEAQ (reference sequence). With 8 bases removed from V and 4 bases from J, the gap between germline ends came to 17 bases. The CDR3 has 14 amino acids. As DNA, the CDR3 is TGTGCCAGCCACCAACTTAGGGTGGGAGAGACCCAGTACTTC. This gives the protein CASHQLRVGETQYF.

This chain connects TRBV20-1 to TRBJ2-2; D is undetermined. Germline CDR1 DFQATT, CDR2 SNEGSKA (reference sequence). The length of the CDR3 is 14 residues. V was clipped by 0 bases and J by 7 bases, with 12 bases between them. As DNA, the CDR3 is TGCAGTGCTAGAGATACAGCAGGTATCGGGGAGCTGTTTTTT. Residues: CSARDTAGIGELFF.

This clonotype was counted a few times. V gene TRBV28 combines with J gene TRBJ1-2; 10 bases are a match to TRBD1. Germline V gives CDR1 MDHEN, CDR2 SYDVKM. Trimming removed 4 bases from V and 4 bases from J; junction bases left unmatched: 6. This CDR3 comprises 15 residues. CDR3 nucleotides: TGTGCCAGCAGTTCGACAGGGGGCGTGAGCTATGGCTACACCTTC. It is translated as CASSSTGGVSYGYTF.

The rearrangement links TRBV7-9 to TRBJ1-2, with D possibly matching TRBD1 (6 bases). Germline V gives CDR1 SEHNR, CDR2 FQNEAQ (reference sequence). Trimming shortened V by 2 bases and J by 6 bases, and 10 bases separated the two germline ends. CDR3 size: 13 residues. The CDR3 coding sequence is TGTGCCAGCAGCTTACAGGGGACGAATGGCTACACCTTC. Its protein product is CASSLQGTNGYTF.

In this sample, this clonotype turned up a few times. J is TRBJ2-1 and V is TRBV11-2, with TRBD2 identical over 9 bases. CDR1 is SGHAT, CDR2 FQNNGV, per germline. The CDR3 totals 15 residues. Trimming took 4 bases from V and 10 from J; bases not matched to a gene: 11. The chain's CDR3 is CASSSVAGVVLEQFF. Here the CDR3 DNA reads TGTGCCAGCAGCTCAGTAGCGGGGGTTGTTCTCGAGCAGTTCTTC.

This clonotype was seen many times. The genes are TRBV6-5 and TRBJ2-7, with TRBD2 matching over 10 bases. The V gene's germline CDR1 is MNHEY and CDR2 SVGAGI. The CDR3 contains 15 residues. The V segment lost 2 bases and the J segment 4 bases; nucleotides outside the gene matches: 5. CDR3: CASSYGASGSYEQYF. The CDR3 coding sequence is TGTGCCAGCAGTTACGGGGCTAGCGGGAGTTACGAGCAGTACTTC.

This clonotype was observed a handful of times. The genes are TRBV7-2 and TRBJ2-2; D is uncertain. The V and J ends lost 5 bases and 6 bases respectively, with 13 bases between them. The CDR3 has 14 residues. Germline loops: CDR1 SGHTA, CDR2 FQGNSA. The CDR3 region is CASSTSLIAGELFF. The CDR3 DNA sequence: TGTGCCAGCAGCACGAGTTTGATAGCCGGGGAGCTGTTTTTT.

This clonotype turned up a few times. V and J are TRBV6-1 and TRBJ1-2, with a tentative D call TRBD1 (5 bases). This CDR3 spans 13 amino acids. The germline V gene has CDR1 MNHNS and CDR2 SASEGT. V lost 7 bases to trimming and J lost 5 bases, with 14 bases between them. The CDR3 DNA follows: TGTGCCAGCATAAGGGGCGGGGGTTATGGCTACACCTTC. Translated: CASIRGGGYGYTF.

The chain links TRBV28 to TRBJ2-7; 7 bases match TRBD2. This CDR3 is 15 amino acids long. The V segment lost 7 bases and the J segment 0 bases; nucleotides outside the gene matches: 9. Germline loops: CDR1 MDHEN, CDR2 SYDVKM. The DNA for the CDR3 is TGTGCCAGCACCCGCGGGGGTCAAGCCTCCTACGAGCAGTACTTC. Amino acids: CASTRGGQASYEQYF.

V gene TRBV30 combines with J gene TRBJ2-2; D not certain. Germline CDR1 and CDR2: GTSNPN and SVGIG (reference sequence). V lost 3 bases to trimming and J lost 0 bases, with 8 bases between them. The CDR3 has 14 residues. CDR3 protein: CAWRRTTNTGELFF. CDR3 nucleotides: TGTGCCTGGAGGCGGACGACGAACACCGGGGAGCTGTTTTTT. The whole variable domain, filled in from reference TRBV30 and TRBJ2-2, reads SQTIHQWPATLVQPVGSPLSLECTVEGTSNPNLYWYRQAAGRGLQLLFYSVGIGQISSEVPQNLSASRPQDRQFILSSKKLLLSDSGFYLCAWRRTTNTGELFFGEGSRLTVL.

The rearrangement joins TRBV27 to TRBJ2-2; perhaps TRBD1 as D (5 bases). V was pared by 5 bases and J by 4 bases, with 14 bases between. The CDR3 consists of 15 residues. Germline values: CDR1 MNHEY, CDR2 SMNVEV (reference sequence). This CDR3 reads CASSPPGHITGELFF. DNA of the CDR3: TGTGCCAGCAGTCCCCCCGGACACATCACCGGGGAGCTGTTTTTT.

This clonotype has a handful of counts. This rearrangement joins TRBV3-1 to TRBJ1-6; TRBD1 aligns across 7 bases. The ends lost 5 bases at V and 7 bases at J; junction bases unmatched: 8. Per the germline V gene, CDR1 is LGHDT and CDR2 is YNNKEL (reference sequence). CDR3 size: 15 residues. The CDR3 DNA reads as TGTGCCAGCAGCGAAGCCTCAGGGGGAAATTCACCCCTCCACTTT. As protein: CASSEASGGNSPLHF. The full variable domain, with the rest looked up from reference TRBV3-1 and TRBJ1-6, is DTAVSQTPKYLVTQMGNDKSIKCEQNLGHDTMYWYKQDSKKFLKIMFSYNNKELIINETVPNRFSPKSPDKAHLNLHINSLELGDSAVYFCASSEASGGNSPLHFGNGTRLTVT.

The chain couples TRBV12-3 or TRBV12-4 to TRBJ2-1, with D perhaps matching TRBD1 (7 bases). V shed 2 bases and J shed 9 bases, with 17 bases lying between them. CDR3 length equals 15 residues. The CDR3 region has the DNA TGTGCCAGCAGTTTACTTCCAGGGGGGAGAGGTGAGCAGTTCTTC. Its translation: CASSLLPGGRGEQFF.

This clonotype was detected only a few times. The chain couples TRBV3-1 to TRBJ1-4; D uncertain. CDR3 length: 14 amino acids. From germline, CDR1 is LGHDT and CDR2 YNNKEL (reference sequence). The ends were cut back, 6 bases at V and 4 bases at J, with 12 bases in the middle. The CDR3 reads CASRFDGDNEKLFF. In DNA form, the CDR3 reads TGTGCCAGCAGATTCGACGGCGATAATGAAAAACTGTTTTTT.